Reported below is one TCR beta chain. The data originate from a study of blood T cell repertoires in COVID-19. About the study: PBMCs, B-cell-depleted T cells, or T cells provided the cDNA or gDNA that made up the material.

The CDR3 covers 16 residues. J was trimmed by 2 bases and V by 4 bases; bases with no gene match: 9. From germline, CDR1 is SGHAT and CDR2 FQNNGV. Method: immunoSEQ multiplex PCR; TCRdb's copy keeps in-frame clones and lacks some. The sample includes a few hundred thousand clones, around 87% of them seen just once. The specimen sequenced was PBMCs or T cells enriched from blood (not recorded which). The chain uses TRBV11-2 and TRBJ2-7; 9 bases match TRBD2. This receptor was obtained from a woman under 30 with acute COVID-19. CDR3 DNA: TGTGCCAGCAGCTCACACTTAGCGGGGGAAACCTACGAGCAGTACTTC. It encodes CASSSHLAGETYEQYF.